This T cell receptor (beta chain) is drawn from a study of T cell changes during pregnancy in multiple sclerosis. TCRdb's table, derived via immunoSEQ multiplex PCR, lists solely in-frame clones and lacks some. The sample consists of 25,000 to 35,000 clones, about 86% of them appearing once. The germline CDR1 and CDR2 sequences are MNHEY and SVGAGI. The length of the CDR3 is 15 residues. With 5 bases clipped from V and 3 bases from J, the junction kept 8 bases outside the gene matches. The chain recombines TRBV6-5 with TRBJ2-3; TRBD1 agrees at 7 bases. The source is a female donor in good health, enrolled as a control in a pregnancy study. Sample: CD4+ T cells from peripheral blood mononuclear cells, taken in the first trimester of pregnancy. The CDR3 bases are TGTGCCAGCAGTCACCGACAGGGTGGAACAGATACGCAGTATTTT. Encoded protein: CASSHRQGGTDTQYF.